Listed here are 14 T cell receptor beta chains from one sample, sequenced in a study of T-cell memory formation after mild COVID-19. TCRdb reprocessed the 5' RACE reads with MiXCR, giving one entry per CDR3 protein. The sample has approximately 150,000 distinct CDR3 sequences, around 5.8% seen once. The sample was PBMCs or a T cell subset sorted from them (not recorded which). These receptors were obtained from an adult woman who had mild COVID-19 (a few samples of this study predate the infection). Cell type and time point are not known.

The chain carries TRBV3-1 and TRBJ1-3, with TRBD1 matching over 9 bases. This CDR3 has 17 residues. Germline V gene lookup returns CDR1 LGHDT and CDR2 YNNKEL (reference sequence). V was clipped by 3 bases and J by 1 base; unmatched bases: 7. The DNA of the CDR3 is TGTGCCAGCAGCCATTCAGGGACAGGGTGGTCTGGAAACACCATATATTTT. Protein: CASSHSGTGWSGNTIYF. The whole variable domain, filled in from reference TRBV3-1 and TRBJ1-3, reads DTAVSQTPKYLVTQMGNDKSIKCEQNLGHDTMYWYKQDSKKFLKIMFSYNNKELIINETVPNRFSPKSPDKAHLNLHINSLELGDSAVYFCASSHSGTGWSGNTIYFGEGSWLTVV.

This clonotype showed up many times. The chain has TRBV5-1 and TRBJ1-6; 7 positions agree with TRBD1. The CDR3 has 16 amino acids. Germline lookup yields CDR1 SGHRS and CDR2 YFSETQ. V lost 2 bases, J lost 8 bases, and 10 bases stayed unmatched. The CDR3: CASSFLGGTEDSPLHF. In DNA form, the CDR3 reads TGCGCCAGCAGCTTTCTAGGTGGGACAGAAGATTCACCCCTCCACTTT.

This clonotype has a count of ten or more. The J gene is TRBJ2-3, the V gene TRBV5-4; D is possibly TRBD2 (5 bases). Trimming took off 1 base at V and 3 bases at J, with 15 bases between the two ends. Per the germline V gene, CDR1 is SGHNT and CDR2 is YYREEE (reference sequence). The CDR3 is made up of 16 amino acids. The CDR3 is CASSLSGSLRTDTQYF. In DNA form, the CDR3 reads TGTGCCAGCAGCTTGAGTGGGAGTTTGCGTACAGATACGCAGTATTTT.

The genes are TRBV24-1 and TRBJ1-2; 7 positions agree with TRBD1. From germline, CDR1 is KGHDR and CDR2 SFDVKD. The CDR3 has 17 amino acids. The V gene end was trimmed by 4 bases and the J gene end by 3 bases; junction bases not matched to a gene: 13. The CDR3, as DNA: TGTGCCACCAGTGAATTGGCCAGACAGGGAAGTTACTATGGCTACACCTTC. Its protein is CATSELARQGSYYGYTF.

This clonotype was recorded at least ten times. This chain uses TRBV6-1 with TRBJ2-2; the match to TRBD1 covers 11 bases. Losses at the gene ends were 5 bases for V and 5 bases for J; bases not matched to a gene: 7. This CDR3 contains 16 residues. Per the germline V gene, CDR1 is MNHNS and CDR2 is SASEGT. The CDR3 is CASSFGQGALTGELFF. The CDR3, as DNA: TGTGCCAGCAGTTTCGGACAGGGGGCCCTAACCGGGGAGCTGTTTTTT.

This clonotype occurred many times. The chain employs TRBV7-2 and TRBJ2-5; 7 bases are a match to TRBD2. The V gene's germline CDR1 is SGHTA and CDR2 FQGNSA. After removal of 4 bases from V and 5 bases from J, the junction contained 13 bases not matched to a gene. CDR3 size: 16 residues. DNA for the CDR3: TGTGCCAGCAGCTGGGATTCTAGCGGTGGGGGGGAGACCCAGTACTTC. This sequence encodes CASSWDSSGGGETQYF.

This clonotype was recorded at least ten times. This rearrangement joins TRBV15 to TRBJ1-5; 8 nucleotides match TRBD1. The ends lost 5 bases at V and 6 bases at J; junction bases unmatched: 6. From germline, CDR1 is LNHNV and CDR2 YYDKDF (reference sequence). The CDR3 covers 14 residues. The CDR3 sequence is CATSAATGGQPQHF. CDR3 DNA sequence: TGTGCCACCAGCGCAGCAACAGGGGGTCAGCCCCAGCATTTT. Supplemented by reference TRBV15 and TRBJ1-5, the full variable domain reads DAMVIQNPRYQVTQFGKPVTLSCSQTLNHNVMYWYQQKSSQAPKLLFHYYDKDFNNEADTPDNFQSRRPNTSFCFLDIRSPGLGDTAMYLCATSAATGGQPQHFGDGTRLSIL.

The V call is TRBV7-2, the J call TRBJ2-7, with TRBD1 as a possible D gene (6 bases). V shed 5 bases and J shed 3 bases, with 26 bases lying between them. This CDR3 has 18 residues. Germline V gene data show CDR1 as SGHTA and CDR2 as FQGNSA. The CDR3 DNA follows: TGTGCCAGCAGCGGGCTTAGTAGGCAGGGGATTTCTTTCTACGAGCAGTACTTC. The encoded protein is CASSGLSRQGISFYEQYF. The whole variable domain, remainder taken from reference TRBV7-2 and TRBJ2-7, is GAGVSQSPSNKVTEKGKDVELRCDPISGHTALYWYRQSLGQGLEFLIYFQGNSAPDKSGLPSDRFSAERTGGSVSTLTIQRTQQEDSAVYLCASSGLSRQGISFYEQYFGPGTRLTVT.

This clonotype showed up many times. CDR3 nucleotide sequence: TGTGCCAGCAGTTTCGGGACAGTGCCTCGAGAGACCCAGTACTTC. Translated, it gives CASSFGTVPRETQYF. The chain carries TRBV12-3 or TRBV12-4 and TRBJ2-5; 7 bases agree with TRBD1. The CDR3 has 15 amino acids. Trimming removed 3 bases from V and 4 bases from J; junction bases left unmatched: 8.

There are a few counts of this clonotype. Here the CDR3 DNA reads TGTGCCAGCAGCTCCCAGATGTCCGGGGCCAACGTCCTGACTTTC. It codes for CASSSQMSGANVLTF. The chain has TRBV7-3 and TRBJ2-6; D is undetermined. Germline V CDR1 and CDR2: SGHTA, FQGTGA. Between the trimmed V and J ends, which lost 4 bases and 4 bases, there was a span of 11 bases. This CDR3 region has 15 residues.

The chain's CDR3 is CASSLGPTGGFPPRSQYF. CDR3 DNA: TGTGCCAGCAGTTTGGGACCTACAGGAGGCTTTCCCCCTAGGAGCCAGTACTTC. The chain combines TRBV6-2 or TRBV6-3 with TRBJ2-5; D possibly uses TRBD1 or TRBD2 (5 bases each). V shed 4 bases and J shed 10 bases, with 31 bases lying between them. Germline V gene data show CDR1 as MNHEY and CDR2 as SVGEGT. The CDR3 spans 18 residues.

This clonotype was seen repeatedly, ten times or more. The chain has TRBV7-9 and TRBJ2-1; maybe TRBD2 (6 bases). The V end was cut by 10 bases, the J end by 5 bases, with 27 bases between. Germline CDR1 reads SEHNR; CDR2 reads FQNEAQ (reference sequence). The CDR3 runs to 17 residues. The CDR3 bases are TGTGCCACCTCGCCCTCGAATTCCGGGGACTGGGACAATGAGCAGTTCTTC. Protein product: CATSPSNSGDWDNEQFF.

This clonotype was observed a handful of times. This chain links TRBV12-3 or TRBV12-4 with TRBJ2-1; D may be TRBD2 (6 bases). CDR3 length equals 12 residues. V was pared by 2 bases and J by 12 bases, with 11 bases between. For the CDR3, the DNA is TGTGCCAGCAGTTTATGGCTGGGGGGGCAGTTCTTC. Its protein is CASSLWLGGQFF.

This clonotype was seen at least ten times. The V and J genes are TRBV20-1 and TRBJ2-5; a weak D match, TRBD2 (6 bases). The V end was cut by 5 bases, the J end by 3 bases, with 13 bases between. The germline V gene has CDR1 DFQATT and CDR2 SNEGSKA (reference sequence). The CDR3 is 13 amino acids. CDR3 sequence reads: CSAPGGVEETQYF. In nucleotides, the CDR3 is TGCAGTGCTCCCGGCGGGGTGGAAGAGACCCAGTACTTC.